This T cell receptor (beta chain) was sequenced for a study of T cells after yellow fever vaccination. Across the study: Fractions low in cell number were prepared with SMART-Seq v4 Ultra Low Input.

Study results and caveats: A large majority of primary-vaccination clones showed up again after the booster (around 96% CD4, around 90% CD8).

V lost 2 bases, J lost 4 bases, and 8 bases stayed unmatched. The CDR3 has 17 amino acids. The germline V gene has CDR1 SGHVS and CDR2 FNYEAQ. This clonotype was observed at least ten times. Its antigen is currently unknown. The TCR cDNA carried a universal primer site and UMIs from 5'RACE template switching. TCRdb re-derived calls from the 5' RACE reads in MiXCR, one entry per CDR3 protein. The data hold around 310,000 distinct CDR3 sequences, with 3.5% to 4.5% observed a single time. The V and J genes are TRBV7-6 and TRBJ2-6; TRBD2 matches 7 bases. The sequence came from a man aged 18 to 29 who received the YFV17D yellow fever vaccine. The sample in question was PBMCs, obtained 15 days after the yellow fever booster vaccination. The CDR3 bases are TGTGCCAGCAGCTTAATGATCAGCGGGACCGGGGCCAACGTCCTGACTTTC. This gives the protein CASSLMISGTGANVLTF.